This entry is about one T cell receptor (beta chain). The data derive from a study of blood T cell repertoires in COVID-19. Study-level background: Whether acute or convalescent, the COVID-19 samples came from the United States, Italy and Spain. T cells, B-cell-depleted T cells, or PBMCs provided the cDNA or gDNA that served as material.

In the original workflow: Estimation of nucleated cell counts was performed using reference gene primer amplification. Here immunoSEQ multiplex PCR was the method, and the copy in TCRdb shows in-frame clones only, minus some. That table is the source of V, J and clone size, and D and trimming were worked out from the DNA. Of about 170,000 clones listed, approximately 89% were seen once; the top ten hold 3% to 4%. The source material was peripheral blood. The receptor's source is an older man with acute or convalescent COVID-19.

The CDR3 DNA reads TGTGCCAGCAGCTTAGTCTGGGACAGGGTTAATTCACCCCTCCACTTT. Translating gives CASSLVWDRVNSPLHF. This chain joins TRBV7-2 and TRBJ1-6, with 9 positions matching TRBD1. J gave up 6 bases and V 1 base, and 4 bases lay outside the gene matches. Germline CDR1 is SGHTA and CDR2 is FQGNSA. CDR3 size: 16 residues.